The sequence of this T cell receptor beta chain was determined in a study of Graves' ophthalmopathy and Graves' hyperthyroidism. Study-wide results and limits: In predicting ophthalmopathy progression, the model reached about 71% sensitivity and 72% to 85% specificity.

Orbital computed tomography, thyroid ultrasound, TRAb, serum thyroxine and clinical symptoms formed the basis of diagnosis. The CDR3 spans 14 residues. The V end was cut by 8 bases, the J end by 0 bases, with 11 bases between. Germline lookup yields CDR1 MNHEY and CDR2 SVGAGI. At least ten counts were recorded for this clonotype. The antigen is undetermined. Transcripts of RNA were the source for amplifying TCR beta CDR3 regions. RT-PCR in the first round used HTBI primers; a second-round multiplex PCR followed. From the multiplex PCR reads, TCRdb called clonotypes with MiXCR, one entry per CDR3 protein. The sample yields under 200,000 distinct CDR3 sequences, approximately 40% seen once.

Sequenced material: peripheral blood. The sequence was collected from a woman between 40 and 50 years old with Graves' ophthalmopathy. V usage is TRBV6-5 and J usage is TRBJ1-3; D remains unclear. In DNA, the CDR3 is TGTGCCAGCGACCCCGTCGCCTCTGGAAACACCATATATTTT. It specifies CASDPVASGNTIYF.